This T cell receptor beta chain was retrieved from a study of T cell changes during pregnancy in multiple sclerosis. CDR3 length equals 15 residues. Germline CDR1 is LGHNA and CDR2 is YSLEER. V lost 0 bases and J lost 1; bases outside the gene matches: 1. Repertoires were generated with immunoSEQ multiplex PCR, while TCRdb's copy carries only in-frame clones and drops some. The sample has 55,000 to 95,000 clones; over 85% are singletons. The chain couples TRBV4-3 to TRBJ2-7, with TRBD1 identical over 9 bases. The receptor comes from a female donor in good health, enrolled as a control in a pregnancy study. This specimen consisted of peripheral blood, obtained in the second trimester of pregnancy. The CDR3 DNA is TGCGCCAGCAGCCAAGAACAGGGGGCGTCCTACGAGCAGTACTTC. Amino acid sequence: CASSQEQGASYEQYF.